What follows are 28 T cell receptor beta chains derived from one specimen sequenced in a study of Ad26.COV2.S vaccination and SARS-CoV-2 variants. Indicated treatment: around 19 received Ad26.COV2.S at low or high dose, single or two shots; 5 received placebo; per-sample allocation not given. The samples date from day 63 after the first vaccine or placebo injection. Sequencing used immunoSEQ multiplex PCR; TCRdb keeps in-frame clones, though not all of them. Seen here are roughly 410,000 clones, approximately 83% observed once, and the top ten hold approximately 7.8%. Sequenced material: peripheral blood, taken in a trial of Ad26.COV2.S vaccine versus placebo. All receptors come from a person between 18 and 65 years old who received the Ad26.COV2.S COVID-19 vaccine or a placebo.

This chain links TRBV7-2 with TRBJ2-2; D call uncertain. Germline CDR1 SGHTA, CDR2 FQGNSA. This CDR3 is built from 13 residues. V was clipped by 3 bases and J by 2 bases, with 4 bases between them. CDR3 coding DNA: TGTGCCAGCAGCTTTAAAAACACCGGGGAGCTGTTTTTT. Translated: CASSFKNTGELFF.

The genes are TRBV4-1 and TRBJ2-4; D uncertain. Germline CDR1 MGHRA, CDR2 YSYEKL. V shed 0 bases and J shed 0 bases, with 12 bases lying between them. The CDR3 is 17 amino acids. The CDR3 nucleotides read TGCGCCAGCAGCCAAGATCGCGGTAGGGTAGCCAAAAACATTCAGTACTTC. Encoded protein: CASSQDRGRVAKNIQYF.

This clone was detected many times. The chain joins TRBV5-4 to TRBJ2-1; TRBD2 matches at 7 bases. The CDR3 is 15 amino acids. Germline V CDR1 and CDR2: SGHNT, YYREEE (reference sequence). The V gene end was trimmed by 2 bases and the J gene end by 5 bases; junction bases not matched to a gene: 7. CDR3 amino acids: CASSFLLATNNEQFF. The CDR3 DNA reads TGTGCCAGCAGCTTTCTACTAGCGACTAACAATGAGCAGTTCTTC.

The CDR3 DNA reads TGTGCCAGCAGTGACAGGACTAGCGGGAGTCATAACATTCAGTACTTC. Translating gives CASSDRTSGSHNIQYF. The chain has TRBV6-1 and TRBJ2-4; TRBD2 agrees at 13 bases. The CDR3 sequence is 16 residues long. Trimming took 3 bases from V and 7 from J; bases not matched to a gene: 6. Looked up from germline, CDR1 is MNHNS and CDR2 is SASEGT.

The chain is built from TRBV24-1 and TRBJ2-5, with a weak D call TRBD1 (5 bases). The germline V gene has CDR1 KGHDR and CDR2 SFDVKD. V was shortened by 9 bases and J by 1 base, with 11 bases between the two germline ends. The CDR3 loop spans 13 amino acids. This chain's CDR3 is CATGGQGQETQYF. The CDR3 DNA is TGTGCCACCGGTGGGCAGGGCCAAGAGACCCAGTACTTC.

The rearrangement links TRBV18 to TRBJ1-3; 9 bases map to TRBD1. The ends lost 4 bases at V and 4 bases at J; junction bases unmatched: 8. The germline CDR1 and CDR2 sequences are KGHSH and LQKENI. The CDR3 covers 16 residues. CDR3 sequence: CASSRDRGRGGNTIYF. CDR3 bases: TGTGCCAGCTCACGAGACAGGGGGAGAGGAGGAAACACCATATATTTT. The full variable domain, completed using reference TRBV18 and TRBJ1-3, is NAGVMQNPRHLVRRRGQEARLRCSPMKGHSHVYWYRQLPEEGLKFMVYLQKENIIDESGMPKERFSAEFPKEGPSILRIQQVVRGDSAAYFCASSRDRGRGGNTIYFGEGSWLTVV.

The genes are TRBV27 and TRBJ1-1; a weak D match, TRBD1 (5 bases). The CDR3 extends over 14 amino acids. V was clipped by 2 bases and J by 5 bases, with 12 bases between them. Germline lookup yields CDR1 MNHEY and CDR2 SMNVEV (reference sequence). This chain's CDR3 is CASSLRGMFTEAFF. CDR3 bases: TGTGCCAGCAGTTTAAGGGGAATGTTTACTGAAGCTTTCTTT.

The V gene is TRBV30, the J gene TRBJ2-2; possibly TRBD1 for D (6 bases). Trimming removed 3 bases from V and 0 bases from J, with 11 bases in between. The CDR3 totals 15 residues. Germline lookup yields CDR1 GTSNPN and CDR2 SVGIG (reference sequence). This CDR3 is CAWSGQNANTGELFF. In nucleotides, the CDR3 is TGTGCCTGGAGCGGACAGAACGCGAACACCGGGGAGCTGTTTTTT. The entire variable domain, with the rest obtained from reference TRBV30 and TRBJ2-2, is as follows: SQTIHQWPATLVQPVGSPLSLECTVEGTSNPNLYWYRQAAGRGLQLLFYSVGIGQISSEVPQNLSASRPQDRQFILSSKKLLLSDSGFYLCAWSGQNANTGELFFGEGSRLTVL.

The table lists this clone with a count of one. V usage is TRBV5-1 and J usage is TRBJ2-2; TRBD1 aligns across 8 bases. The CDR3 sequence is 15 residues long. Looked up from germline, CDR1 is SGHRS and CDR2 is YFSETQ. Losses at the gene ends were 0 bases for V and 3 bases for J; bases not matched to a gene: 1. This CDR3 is CASSLARGHTGELFF. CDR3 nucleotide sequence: TGCGCCAGCAGCTTGGCCAGGGGGCACACCGGGGAGCTGTTTTTT.

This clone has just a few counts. DNA for the CDR3: TGCGCCAGCAGCCAAGAAACAATCTCTAACTATGGCTACACCTTC. Its translation is CASSQETISNYGYTF. This sequence joins TRBV4-1 and TRBJ1-2; D call uncertain. Trimming left V 0 bases short and J 0 bases short, with 8 bases between. CDR1 MGHRA and CDR2 YSYEKL come from the germline V gene. The length of the CDR3 is 15 residues.

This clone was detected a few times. The CDR3 here is CASSYLGGYTEAFF. The CDR3 DNA follows: TGTGCCAGCAGCTATCTAGGGGGGTACACTGAAGCTTTCTTT. The chain links TRBV27 to TRBJ1-1, with a possible D match to TRBD1 (6 bases). In germline, CDR1 is MNHEY, CDR2 SMNVEV (reference sequence). This CDR3 comprises 14 residues. With 6 bases removed from V and 3 bases from J, the gap between germline ends came to 14 bases.

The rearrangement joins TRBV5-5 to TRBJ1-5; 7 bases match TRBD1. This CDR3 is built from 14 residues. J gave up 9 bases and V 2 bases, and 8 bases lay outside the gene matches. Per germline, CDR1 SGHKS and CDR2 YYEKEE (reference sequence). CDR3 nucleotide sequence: TGTGCCAGCAGCTTCGGGACAGACCATCGGCCCCAGCATTTT. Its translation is CASSFGTDHRPQHF.

The CDR3 nucleotides read TGCGCCACCGGCGGCAGTGGAGAGACCCAGTACTTC. Translated: CATGGSGETQYF. The V gene is TRBV5-1, the J gene TRBJ2-5; D uncertain. V lost 9 bases, J lost 4 bases, and 13 bases lay in between. Germline values: CDR1 SGHRS, CDR2 YFSETQ. CDR3 size: 12 residues.

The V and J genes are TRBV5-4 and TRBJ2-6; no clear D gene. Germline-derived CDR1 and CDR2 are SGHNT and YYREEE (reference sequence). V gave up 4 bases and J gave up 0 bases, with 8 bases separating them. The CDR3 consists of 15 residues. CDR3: CASSQRPSGANVLTF. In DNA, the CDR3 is TGTGCCAGCAGCCAACGTCCCTCTGGGGCCAACGTCCTGACTTTC.

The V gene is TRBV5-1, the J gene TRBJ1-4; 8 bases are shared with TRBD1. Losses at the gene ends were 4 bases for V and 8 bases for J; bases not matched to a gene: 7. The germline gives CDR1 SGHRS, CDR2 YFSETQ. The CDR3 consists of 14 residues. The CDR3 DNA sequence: TGCGCCAGCAGCCCCGACAGGGGAGAGGAAAAACTGTTTTTT. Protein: CASSPDRGEEKLFF. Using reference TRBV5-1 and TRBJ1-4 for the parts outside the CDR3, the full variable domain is KAGVTQTPRYLIKTRGQQVTLSCSPISGHRSVSWYQQTPGQGLQFLFEYFSETQRNKGNFPGRFSGRQFSNSRSEMNVSTLELGDSALYLCASSPDRGEEKLFFGSGTQLSVL.

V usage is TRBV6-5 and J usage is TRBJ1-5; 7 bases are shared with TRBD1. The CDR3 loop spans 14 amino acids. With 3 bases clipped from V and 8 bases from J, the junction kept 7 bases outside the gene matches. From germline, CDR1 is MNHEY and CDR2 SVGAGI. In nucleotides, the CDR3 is TGTGCCAGCAGTTATCGTAGGGACAGCGAGCCCCAGCATTTT. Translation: CASSYRRDSEPQHF.

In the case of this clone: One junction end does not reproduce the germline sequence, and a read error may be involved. As DNA, the CDR3 is TGCGCCCGCAGCCGCCCGCCGGGGAGGTACCAAGAGACCCAGTACTTC. Its translation is CARSRPPGRYQETQYF. V is TRBV4-1 and J is TRBJ2-5; the D gene is possibly TRBD2 (6 bases). The V gene's germline CDR1 is MGHRA and CDR2 YSYEKL. The CDR3 spans 16 residues.

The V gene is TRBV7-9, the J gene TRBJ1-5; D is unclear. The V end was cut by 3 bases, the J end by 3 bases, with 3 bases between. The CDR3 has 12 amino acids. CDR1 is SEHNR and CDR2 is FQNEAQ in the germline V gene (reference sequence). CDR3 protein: CASSFDNQPQHF. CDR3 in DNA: TGTGCCAGCAGCTTTGACAATCAGCCCCAGCATTTT.

CDR3 loop: CASSILAGGVNEQFF. CDR3 coding DNA: TGTGCCAGTAGTATTCTGGCGGGAGGGGTCAATGAGCAGTTCTTC. The chain is built from TRBV19 and TRBJ2-1, with TRBD2 matching 9 bases. Germline V lookup: CDR1 LNHDA, CDR2 SQIVND (reference sequence). The V gene end was trimmed by 3 bases and the J gene end by 6 bases; junction bases not matched to a gene: 6. CDR3 length equals 15 residues.

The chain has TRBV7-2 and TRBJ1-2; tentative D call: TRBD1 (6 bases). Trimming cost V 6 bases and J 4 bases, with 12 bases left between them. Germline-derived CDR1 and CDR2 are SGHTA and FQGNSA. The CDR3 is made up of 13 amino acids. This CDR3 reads CASRLTGSYGYTF. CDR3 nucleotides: TGTGCCAGCAGGTTGACAGGAAGCTATGGCTACACCTTC. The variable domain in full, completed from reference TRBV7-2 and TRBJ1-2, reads GAGVSQSPSNKVTEKGKDVELRCDPISGHTALYWYRQSLGQGLEFLIYFQGNSAPDKSGLPSDRFSAERTGGSVSTLTIQRTQQEDSAVYLCASRLTGSYGYTFGSGTRLTVV.

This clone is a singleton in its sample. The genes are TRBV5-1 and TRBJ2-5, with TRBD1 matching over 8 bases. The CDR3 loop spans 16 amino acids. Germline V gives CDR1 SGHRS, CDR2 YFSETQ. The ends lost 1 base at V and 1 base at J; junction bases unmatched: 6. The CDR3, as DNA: TGCGCCAGCAGCTTGACCCACAGGGGGATCCAAGAGACCCAGTACTTC. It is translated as CASSLTHRGIQETQYF.

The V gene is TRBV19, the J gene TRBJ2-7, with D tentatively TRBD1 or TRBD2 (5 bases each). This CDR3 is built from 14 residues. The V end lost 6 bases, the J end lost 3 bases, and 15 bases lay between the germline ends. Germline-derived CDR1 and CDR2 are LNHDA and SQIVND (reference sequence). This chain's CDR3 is CASSLDGTIYEQYF. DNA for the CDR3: TGTGCCAGTAGCCTCGATGGGACCATCTACGAGCAGTACTTC.

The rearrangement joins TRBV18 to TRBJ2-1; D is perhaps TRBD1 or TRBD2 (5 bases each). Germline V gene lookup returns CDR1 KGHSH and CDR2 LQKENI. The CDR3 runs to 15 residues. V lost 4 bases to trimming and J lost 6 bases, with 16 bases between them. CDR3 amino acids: CASSQGRGPLNEQFF. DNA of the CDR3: TGTGCCAGCTCACAAGGAAGGGGACCACTCAATGAGCAGTTCTTC.

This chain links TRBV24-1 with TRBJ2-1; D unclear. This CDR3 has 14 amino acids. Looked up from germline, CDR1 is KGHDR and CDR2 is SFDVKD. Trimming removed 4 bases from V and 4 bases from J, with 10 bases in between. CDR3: CATSDPDWYNEQFF. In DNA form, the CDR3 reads TGTGCCACCAGTGACCCCGACTGGTACAATGAGCAGTTCTTC.

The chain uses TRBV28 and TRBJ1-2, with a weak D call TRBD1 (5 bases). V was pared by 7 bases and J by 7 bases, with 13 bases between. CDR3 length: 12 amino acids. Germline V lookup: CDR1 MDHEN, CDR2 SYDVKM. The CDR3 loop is CASTTGTGGYTF. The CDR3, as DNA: TGTGCCAGCACTACCGGGACCGGTGGCTACACCTTC.

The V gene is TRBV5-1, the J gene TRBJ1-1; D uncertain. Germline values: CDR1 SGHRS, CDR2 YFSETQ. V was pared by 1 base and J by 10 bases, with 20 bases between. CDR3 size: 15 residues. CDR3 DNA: TGCGCCAGCAGCTTGCTGACTGGCGGAGCCTCCGGAGCTTTCTTT. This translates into CASSLLTGGASGAFF.

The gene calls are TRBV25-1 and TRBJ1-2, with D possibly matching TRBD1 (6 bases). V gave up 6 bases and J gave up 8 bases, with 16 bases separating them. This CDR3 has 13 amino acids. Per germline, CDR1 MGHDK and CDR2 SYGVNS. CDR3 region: CASREDSQRGYTF. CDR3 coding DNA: TGTGCCAGCAGGGAGGACAGTCAGAGGGGCTACACCTTC.

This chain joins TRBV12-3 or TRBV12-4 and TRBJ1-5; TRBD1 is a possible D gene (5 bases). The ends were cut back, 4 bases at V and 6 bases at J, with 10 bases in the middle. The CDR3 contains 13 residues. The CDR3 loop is CASSSSGIQPQHF. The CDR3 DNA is TGTGCCAGCAGTTCTTCAGGGATTCAGCCCCAGCATTTT.